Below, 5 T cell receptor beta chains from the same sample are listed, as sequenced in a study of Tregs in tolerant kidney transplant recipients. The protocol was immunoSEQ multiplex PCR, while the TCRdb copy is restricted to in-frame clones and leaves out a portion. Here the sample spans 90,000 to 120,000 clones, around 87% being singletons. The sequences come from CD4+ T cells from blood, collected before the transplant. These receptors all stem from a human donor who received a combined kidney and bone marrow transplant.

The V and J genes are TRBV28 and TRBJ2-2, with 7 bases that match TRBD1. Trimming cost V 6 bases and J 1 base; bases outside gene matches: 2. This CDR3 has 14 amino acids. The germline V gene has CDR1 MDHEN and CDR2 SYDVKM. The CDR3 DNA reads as TGTGCCAGCAGGAGACAGGGGAACACCGGGGAGCTGTTTTTT. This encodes CASRRQGNTGELFF. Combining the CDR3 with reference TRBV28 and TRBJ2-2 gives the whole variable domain DVKVTQSSRYLVKRTGEKVFLECVQDMDHENMFWYRQDPGLGLRLIYFSYDVKMKEKGDIPEGYSVSREKKERFSLILESASTNQTSMYLCASRRQGNTGELFFGEGSRLTVL.

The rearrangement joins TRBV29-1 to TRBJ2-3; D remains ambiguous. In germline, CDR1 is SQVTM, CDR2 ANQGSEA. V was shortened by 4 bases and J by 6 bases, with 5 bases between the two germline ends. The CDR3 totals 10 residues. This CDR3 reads CSVGRDTQYF. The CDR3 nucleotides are TGCAGCGTTGGCCGGGATACGCAGTATTTT.

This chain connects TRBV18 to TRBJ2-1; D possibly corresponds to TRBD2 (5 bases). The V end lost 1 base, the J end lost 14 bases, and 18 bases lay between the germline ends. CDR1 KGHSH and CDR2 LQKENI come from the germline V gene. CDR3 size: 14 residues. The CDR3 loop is CASSPRGAAEWKFF. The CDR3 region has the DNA TGTGCCAGCTCACCACGGGGAGCCGCCGAATGGAAGTTCTTC.

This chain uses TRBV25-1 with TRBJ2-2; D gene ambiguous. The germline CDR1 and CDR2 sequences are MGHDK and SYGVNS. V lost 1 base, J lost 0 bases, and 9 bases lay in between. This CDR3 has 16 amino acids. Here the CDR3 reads CASSESEPTNTGELFF. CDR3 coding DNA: TGTGCCAGCAGTGAATCCGAGCCTACGAACACCGGGGAGCTGTTTTTT.

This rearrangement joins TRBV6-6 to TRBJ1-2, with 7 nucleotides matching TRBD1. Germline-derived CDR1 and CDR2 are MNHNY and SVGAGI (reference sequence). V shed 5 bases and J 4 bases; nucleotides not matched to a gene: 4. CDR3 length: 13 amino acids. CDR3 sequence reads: CASSNRQGYGYTF. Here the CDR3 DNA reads TGTGCCAGCAGTAACCGACAGGGCTATGGCTACACCTTC.